This TCR beta chain was captured by sequencing in a study of T cells after posttransplantation cyclophosphamide. Regarding the study as a whole: Blood and skin or GI T cell repertoires showed limited TRB overlap.

This CDR3 comprises 14 residues. Germline loops: CDR1 ENHRY, CDR2 SYGVKD. The ends were cut back, 4 bases at V and 1 base at J, with 10 bases in the middle. Clones were read by immunoSEQ multiplex PCR, and TCRdb kept only the in-frame ones, dropping some. The table lists tens of thousands of clones, roughly 82% of them singletons. Details on this clone: As yet, its antigen is unknown.

The chain is built from TRBV10-3 and TRBJ1-1; D is uncertain. This clonotype was obtained from a woman aged 55-70 years with a blood cancer, CMV-positive, and with a related stem cell donor. Material: PBMCs. The CDR3 DNA reads TGTGCCATCAGTGGTCGGGGTTCGAACACTGAAGCTTTCTTT. This translates into CAISGRGSNTEAFF.